This TCR beta chain came from a study of T-cell memory formation after mild COVID-19. General study findings and limits: Second-wave clones with a day 37 peak had unconfirmed SARS-CoV-2 specificity.

TCRdb used MiXCR to reprocess the 5' RACE reads, holding one entry per CDR3 protein. There are about 470,000 distinct CDR3 sequences in the sample; around a quarter occur only once, and around 13% lies in the top ten. This clonotype was seen a handful of times. Its antigen is not identified. This receptor was identified in an adult woman who had mild COVID-19 (a few samples of this study predate the infection). Cell type and time point are not known. The sequencing input was PBMCs or a T cell subset sorted from them (not recorded which).

Here the CDR3 reads CASSRTSPPGPESSYNEQFF. The CDR3 bases are TGTGCCAGCTCACGAACTTCACCGCCGGGACCTGAATCCTCGTACAATGAGCAGTTCTTC. The chain joins TRBV18 to TRBJ2-1, with D possibly called TRBD1 or TRBD2 (5 bases each). The germline V and J ends were trimmed by 4 bases and 4 bases, with 29 bases remaining between them. Per germline, CDR1 KGHSH and CDR2 LQKENI. This CDR3 spans 20 amino acids. The full variable domain, its missing parts supplied by reference TRBV18 and TRBJ2-1, is NAGVMQNPRHLVRRRGQEARLRCSPMKGHSHVYWYRQLPEEGLKFMVYLQKENIIDESGMPKERFSAEFPKEGPSILRIQQVVRGDSAAYFCASSRTSPPGPESSYNEQFFGPGTRLTVL.